The following is a T cell receptor beta chain sequence with its context. Per germline, CDR1 SGHTA and CDR2 FQGNSA. The germline V and J ends were trimmed by 4 bases and 1 base, with 8 bases remaining between them. This CDR3 comprises 14 residues. Data came from immunoSEQ multiplex PCR; TCRdb stores just in-frame clones and leaves some out. This sample has about 170,000 clones, with roughly nine tenths found just once. The data derive from a study of blood T cell repertoires in COVID-19. Sequencing input: peripheral blood. The chain has TRBV7-2 and TRBJ1-3, with D perhaps matching TRBD1 (5 bases). The receptor was isolated from a man aged 70-80 years with acute or convalescent COVID-19. As DNA, the CDR3 is TGTGCCAGCAGCTCCAGGGTGTCTGGAAACACCATATATTTT. Residues: CASSSRVSGNTIYF.